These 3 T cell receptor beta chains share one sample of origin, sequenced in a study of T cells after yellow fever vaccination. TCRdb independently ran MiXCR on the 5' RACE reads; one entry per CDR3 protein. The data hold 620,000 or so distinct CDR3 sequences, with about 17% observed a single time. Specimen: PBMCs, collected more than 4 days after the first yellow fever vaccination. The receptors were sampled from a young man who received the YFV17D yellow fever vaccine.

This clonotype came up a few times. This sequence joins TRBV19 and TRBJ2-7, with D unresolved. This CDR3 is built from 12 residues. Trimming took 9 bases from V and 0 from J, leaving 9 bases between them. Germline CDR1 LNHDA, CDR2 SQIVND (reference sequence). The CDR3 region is CASSEPSYEQYF. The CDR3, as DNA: TGTGCCAGCTCAGAGCCCTCCTACGAGCAGTACTTC.

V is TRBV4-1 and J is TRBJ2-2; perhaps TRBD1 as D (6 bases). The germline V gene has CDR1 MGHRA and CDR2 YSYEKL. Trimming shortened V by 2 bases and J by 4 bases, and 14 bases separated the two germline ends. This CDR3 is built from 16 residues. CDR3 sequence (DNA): TGCGCCAGCAGCCAAATGGGGACACAAGTCACCGGGGAGCTGTTTTTT. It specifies CASSQMGTQVTGELFF.

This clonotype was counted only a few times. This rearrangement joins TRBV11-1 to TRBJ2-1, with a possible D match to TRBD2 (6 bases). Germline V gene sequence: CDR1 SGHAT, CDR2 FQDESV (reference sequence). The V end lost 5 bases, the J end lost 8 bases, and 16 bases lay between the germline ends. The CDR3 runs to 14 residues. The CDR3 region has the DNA TGTGCCAGCAGCCCGGGGGTTATAGTGGATGAGCAGTTCTTC. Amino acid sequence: CASSPGVIVDEQFF. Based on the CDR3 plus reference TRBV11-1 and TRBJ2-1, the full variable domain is EAEVAQSPRYKITEKSQAVAFWCDPISGHATLYWYRQILGQGPELLVQFQDESVVDDSQLPKDRFSAERLKGVDSTLKIQPAELGDSAMYLCASSPGVIVDEQFFGPGTRLTVL.